The T cell receptor (beta chain) under discussion was sequenced for a study of blood T cell repertoires in COVID-19. Study at large: COVID-19 samples, acute and convalescent, were from the United States, Italy and Spain. The analysed material was cDNA or gDNA that came from T cells, B-cell-depleted T cells, or PBMCs.

J gave up 2 bases and V 5 bases, and 4 bases lay outside the gene matches. The germline CDR1 and CDR2 sequences are SGHTA and FQGTGA. The CDR3 has 16 amino acids. The table came from immunoSEQ multiplex PCR; TCRdb's copy has only in-frame clones and leaves some out. This sample has under 250,000 clones; 84% occur once, and the top ten carry less than 4.5%. Sample: peripheral blood. V and J are TRBV7-3 and TRBJ2-1, with TRBD2 identical over 12 bases. The sequence was obtained from a man aged 45-65 years with acute or convalescent COVID-19. The CDR3 sequence is CASSPASGRAYNEQFF. CDR3 nucleotide sequence: TGTGCCAGCAGCCCTGCTAGCGGGAGGGCCTACAATGAGCAGTTCTTC.